These T cell receptor beta chains were read from a single sample in a study of T-cell reconstitution after alpha-beta-depleted transplantation in children. A single record per CDR3 protein comes from TCRdb applying MiXCR to the PCR reads. The table lists around 700,000 distinct CDR3 sequences, approximately 14% of them singletons. The sequencing used PBMCs, collected before TCRalphabeta/CD19-depleted stem cell transplant. These receptors all stem from a girl aged 2-10 years with congenital amegakaryocytic thrombocytopenia, due to receive a stem cell transplant. The CDR3 runs from the conserved cysteine through the conserved F or W. The D gene is left open where the match is weak. Rows may omit the clone size; those that give it use once, few, many or a size class.

cdr3_aa: CASRGTGPEQYF; cdr3_nt: TGTGCCAGCAGGGGTACAGGGCCCGAGCAGTACTTC; v_call: TRBV25-1; j_call: TRBJ2-7; d_call: NA; clone_size: many
cdr3_aa: CASSPRPGYSYNEQFF; cdr3_nt: TGTGCCAGCAGTCCCCGACCCGGTTACTCCTACAATGAGCAGTTCTTC; v_call: TRBV12-3/TRBV12-4; j_call: TRBJ2-1; d_call: NA; clone_size: few
cdr3_aa: CASSLDRVGADTQYF; cdr3_nt: TGTGCCAGCAGTCTAGACAGGGTAGGGGCAGATACGCAGTATTTT; v_call: TRBV28; j_call: TRBJ2-3; d_call: TRBD1; clone_size: many
cdr3_aa: CSAREQANTEAFF; cdr3_nt: TGCAGTGCTAGGGAACAGGCGAACACTGAAGCTTTCTTT; v_call: TRBV20-1; j_call: TRBJ1-1; d_call: NA; clone_size: NA
cdr3_aa: CASSQGYSEGPDTQYF; cdr3_nt: TGTGCCAGCAGCCAAGGTTATTCTGAAGGGCCGGATACGCAGTATTTT; v_call: TRBV3-1; j_call: TRBJ2-3; d_call: NA; clone_size: few
cdr3_aa: CSATGTGVEKLFF; cdr3_nt: TGCAGTGCTACCGGGACAGGGGTTGAAAAACTGTTTTTT; v_call: TRBV20-1; j_call: TRBJ1-4; d_call: TRBD1; clone_size: many
cdr3_aa: CASRKEDTQYF; cdr3_nt: TGTGCCAGCAGGAAGGAGGATACGCAGTATTTT; v_call: TRBV7-2; j_call: TRBJ2-3; d_call: NA; clone_size: many
cdr3_aa: CASSLSFLARRGYNEQFF; cdr3_nt: TGTGCCAGCAGTTTATCTTTCCTAGCGAGGAGAGGGTACAATGAGCAGTTCTTC; v_call: TRBV27; j_call: TRBJ2-1; d_call: NA; clone_size: few
cdr3_aa: CASSLPIMEGYTF; cdr3_nt: TGTGCCAGCAGCTTACCAATCATGGAAGGCTACACCTTC; v_call: TRBV7-2; j_call: TRBJ1-2; d_call: NA; clone_size: many
cdr3_aa: CSASAGGGETQYF; cdr3_nt: TGCAGTGCTAGCGCAGGGGGCGGAGAGACCCAGTACTTC; v_call: TRBV20-1; j_call: TRBJ2-5; d_call: TRBD1; clone_size: few
cdr3_aa: CSAILVHINEQFF; cdr3_nt: TGCAGCGCAATTTTAGTTCACATCAATGAGCAGTTCTTC; v_call: TRBV29-1; j_call: TRBJ2-1; d_call: NA; clone_size: many
cdr3_aa: CASRLTGGLETQYF; cdr3_nt: TGTGCCAGCAGGCTAACAGGGGGTCTAGAGACCCAGTACTTC; v_call: TRBV7-8; j_call: TRBJ2-5; d_call: TRBD1; clone_size: many
cdr3_aa: CSVGGDSTWEQFF; cdr3_nt: TGCAGCGTTGGAGGGGACAGTACCTGGGAGCAGTTCTTC; v_call: TRBV29-1; j_call: TRBJ2-1; d_call: TRBD1; clone_size: NA
cdr3_aa: CASSYWTEQNYGYTF; cdr3_nt: TGTGCCAGCAGCTATTGGACGGAGCAGAACTATGGCTACACCTTC; v_call: TRBV5-5; j_call: TRBJ1-2; d_call: NA; clone_size: many
cdr3_aa: CASSSNRDSLNQPQHF; cdr3_nt: TGCGCCAGCAGTTCTAACCGGGACAGTCTTAATCAGCCCCAGCATTTT; v_call: TRBV4-1; j_call: TRBJ1-5; d_call: TRBD1; clone_size: NA
cdr3_aa: CSARATHGQTLAKNIQYF; cdr3_nt: TGCAGTGCTAGAGCCACACACGGACAGACGCTAGCCAAAAACATTCAGTACTTC; v_call: TRBV20-1; j_call: TRBJ2-4; d_call: NA; clone_size: many
cdr3_aa: CSARASRMADQETQYF; cdr3_nt: TGCAGTGCTAGAGCATCTAGGATGGCGGACCAAGAGACCCAGTACTTC; v_call: TRBV20-1; j_call: TRBJ2-5; d_call: NA; clone_size: NA
cdr3_aa: CATRWTEETEAFF; cdr3_nt: TGTGCCACCAGATGGACAGAGGAGACTGAAGCTTTCTTT; v_call: TRBV15; j_call: TRBJ1-1; d_call: NA; clone_size: many
cdr3_aa: CASSLGPSETYEQYF; cdr3_nt: TGCGCCAGCAGCTTGGGGCCTAGCGAAACCTACGAGCAGTACTTC; v_call: TRBV5-1; j_call: TRBJ2-7; d_call: NA; clone_size: NA
cdr3_aa: CSVLGDGYTF; cdr3_nt: TGCAGCGTGTTAGGCGATGGCTACACCTTC; v_call: TRBV29-1; j_call: TRBJ1-2; d_call: NA; clone_size: many
cdr3_aa: CSASTAGGLPGYEQYF; cdr3_nt: TGCAGTGCTAGTACGGCTGGCGGGCTGCCGGGCTACGAGCAGTACTTC; v_call: TRBV20-1; j_call: TRBJ2-7; d_call: NA; clone_size: many
cdr3_aa: CSSAGPMNTEAFF; cdr3_nt: TGCAGCTCCGCGGGGCCAATGAACACTGAAGCTTTCTTT; v_call: TRBV20-1; j_call: TRBJ1-1; d_call: NA; clone_size: many